This is a list of T cell receptor beta chains from one sample in a study of tumor-infiltrating lymphocytes in primary liver carcinoma. Via MiXCR, TCRdb re-called the multiplex PCR reads, giving one row per CDR3 protein. This sample yields 35,000 to 40,000 distinct CDR3 sequences, of which roughly 77% are seen a single time; 37% belongs to the top ten. Material: tumor-adjacent normal liver tissue. These receptors originate from a middle-aged man with primary liver carcinoma and hepatitis B virus infection. The CDR3 runs from the conserved cysteine through the conserved F or W. A D gene is named only where the DNA matches it firmly. Where a row states a size, it is once, few, many or the class of an expanded clone; other rows omit it.

TRBJ2-4	17	TRBD2	TRBV11-1	NA	CTSSLPGTRGTNNIQYF	TGTACCAGCAGCCTTCCCGGGACTAGGGGGACCAATAACATTCAGTACTTC
TRBJ2-3	16	NA	TRBV4-1	NA	CVSSQDLDRVGDTQYF	TGCGTCAGCAGCCAGGACCTGGACAGAGTTGGAGATACGCAGTATTTT
TRBJ1-2	14	NA	TRBV7-9	NA	CASSLGESFYDYTF	TGTGCCAGCAGCTTAGGGGAGTCCTTTTATGACTACACCTTC
TRBJ2-1	14	TRBD2	TRBV6-2/TRBV6-3	NA	CVSTPSAGDGGQFF	TGTGTCAGCACCCCATCCGCGGGAGACGGTGGGCAGTTCTTC
TRBJ1-2	15	TRBD1	TRBV6-1	NA	CDSSTRDRGGDGYTF	TGTGACAGTAGTACGCGGGACAGGGGAGGCGATGGCTACACCTTC
TRBJ2-3	14	NA	TRBV5-1	many	CASNSGTYTDTQYF	TGCGCCAGCAATAGCGGAACATACACAGATACGCAGTATTTT
TRBJ1-1	15	NA	TRBV29-1	NA	CSVGTWWGMNTEAFF	TGCAGCGTAGGCACATGGTGGGGTATGAACACTGAAGCTTTCTTT
TRBJ2-2	17	TRBD2	TRBV28	NA	CASSSGLAGGNTRELFF	TGTGCCAGTAGTTCCGGACTAGCGGGAGGTAACACCAGGGAGCTGTTTTTT
TRBJ1-5	15	NA	TRBV12-3/TRBV12-4	once	CANTRGTAISQPQQF	TGTGCCAACACGCGGGGCACCGCAATAAGTCAGCCCCAGCAATTT
TRBJ1-1	13	TRBD1	TRBV5-1	many	CASSRQGSAEAFF	TGCGCCAGCAGTCGACAGGGGAGCGCTGAAGCTTTCTTT
TRBJ2-2	14	TRBD1	TRBV10-3	NA	CATKGTANTGELFF	TGTGCCACCAAAGGGACAGCGAACACCGGGGAGCTGTTCTTT
TRBJ2-2	14	NA	TRBV29-1	NA	CSVKLEFNTGELFF	TGTAGCGTAAAACTAGAATTTAACACCGGGGAGCTGTTTTTT
TRBJ1-5	14	TRBD1	TRBV28	once	CAGRSTGASQLQHF	TGTGCCGGCAGGTCGACAGGGGCTTCTCAGCTCCAGCATTTT
TRBJ2-7	16	NA	TRBV9	NA	CARSPRFEHFLNEQYF	TGTGCCAGAAGCCCTCGATTCGAACACTTCCTTAACGAGCAGTACTTC
TRBJ2-1	12	NA	TRBV12-5	NA	CSSVSESNEQFF	TGTAGTAGTGTTAGCGAGAGCAATGAGCAGTTCTTC
TRBJ2-3	15	NA	TRBV10-2	NA	CASSESKAGADTQYF	TGCGCCAGCAGTGAGTCAAAAGCCGGAGCGGATACGCAGTATTTT